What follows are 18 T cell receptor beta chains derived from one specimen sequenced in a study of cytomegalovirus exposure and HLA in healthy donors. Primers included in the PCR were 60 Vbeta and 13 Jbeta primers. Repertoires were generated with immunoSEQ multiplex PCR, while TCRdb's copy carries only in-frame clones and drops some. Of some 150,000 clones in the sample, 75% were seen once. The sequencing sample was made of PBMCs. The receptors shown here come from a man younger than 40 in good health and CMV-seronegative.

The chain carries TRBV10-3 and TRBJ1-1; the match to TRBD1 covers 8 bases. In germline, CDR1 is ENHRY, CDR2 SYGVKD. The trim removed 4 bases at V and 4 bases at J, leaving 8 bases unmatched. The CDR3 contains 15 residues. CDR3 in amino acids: CAISVQPQGGTEAFF. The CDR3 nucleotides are TGTGCCATCAGTGTCCAGCCACAGGGGGGCACTGAAGCTTTCTTT.

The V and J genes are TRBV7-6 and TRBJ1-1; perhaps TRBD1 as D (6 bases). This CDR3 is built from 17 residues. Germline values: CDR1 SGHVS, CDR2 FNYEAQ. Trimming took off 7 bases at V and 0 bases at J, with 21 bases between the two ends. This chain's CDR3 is CASIETGGHEVNTEAFF. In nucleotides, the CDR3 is TGTGCCAGCATAGAAACGGGGGGGCATGAGGTGAACACTGAAGCTTTCTTT.

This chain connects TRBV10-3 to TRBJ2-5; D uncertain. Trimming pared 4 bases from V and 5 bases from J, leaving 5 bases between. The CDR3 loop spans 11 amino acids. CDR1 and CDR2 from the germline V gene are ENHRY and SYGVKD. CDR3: CAISVGETQYF. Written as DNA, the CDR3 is TGTGCCATCAGTGTCGGGGAGACCCAGTACTTC.

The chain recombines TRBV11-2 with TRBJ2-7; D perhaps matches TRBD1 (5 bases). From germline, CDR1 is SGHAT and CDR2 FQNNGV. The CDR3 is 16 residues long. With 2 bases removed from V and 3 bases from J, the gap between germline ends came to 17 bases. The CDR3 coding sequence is TGTGCCAGCAGCTTAAGGGGCAGGGATGGGTTCTACGAGCAGTACTTC. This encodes CASSLRGRDGFYEQYF.

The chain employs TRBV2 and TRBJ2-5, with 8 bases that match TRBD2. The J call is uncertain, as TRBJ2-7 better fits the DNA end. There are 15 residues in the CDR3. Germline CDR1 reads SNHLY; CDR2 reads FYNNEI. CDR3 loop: CASRRLALESNEQYF. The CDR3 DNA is TGTGCCAGCAGGCGACTAGCGCTTGAATCCAACGAGCAGTACTTC.

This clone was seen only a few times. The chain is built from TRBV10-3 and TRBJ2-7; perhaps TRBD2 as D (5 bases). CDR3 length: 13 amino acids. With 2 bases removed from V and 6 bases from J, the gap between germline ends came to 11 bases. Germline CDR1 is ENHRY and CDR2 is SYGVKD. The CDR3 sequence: CAISEINAGEQYF. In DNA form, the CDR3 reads TGTGCCATCAGTGAGATAAATGCGGGCGAGCAGTACTTC.

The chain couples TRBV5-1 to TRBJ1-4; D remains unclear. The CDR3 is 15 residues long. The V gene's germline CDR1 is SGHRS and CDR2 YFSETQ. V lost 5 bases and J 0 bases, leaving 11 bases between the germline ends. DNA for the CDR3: TGCGCCAGCAGGGCAGGCTATGCAACTAATGAAAAACTGTTTTTT. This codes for CASRAGYATNEKLFF.

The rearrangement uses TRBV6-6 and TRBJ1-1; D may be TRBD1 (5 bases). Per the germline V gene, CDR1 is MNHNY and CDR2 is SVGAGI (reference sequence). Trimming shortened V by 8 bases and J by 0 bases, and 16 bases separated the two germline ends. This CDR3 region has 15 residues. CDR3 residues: CASGSRDQMNTEAFF. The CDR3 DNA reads TGTGCCAGCGGATCCAGGGATCAAATGAACACTGAAGCTTTCTTT.

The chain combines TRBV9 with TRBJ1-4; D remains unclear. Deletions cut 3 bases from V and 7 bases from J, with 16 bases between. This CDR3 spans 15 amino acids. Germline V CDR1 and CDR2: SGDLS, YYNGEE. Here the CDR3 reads CASSEYGIGVEKLFF. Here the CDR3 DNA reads TGTGCCAGCAGCGAGTACGGGATTGGGGTTGAAAAACTGTTTTTT.

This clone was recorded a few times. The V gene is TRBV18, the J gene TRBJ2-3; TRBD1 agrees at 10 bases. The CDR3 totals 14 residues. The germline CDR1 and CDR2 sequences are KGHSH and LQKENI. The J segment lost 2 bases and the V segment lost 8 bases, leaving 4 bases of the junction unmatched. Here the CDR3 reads CASGGTGATDTQYF. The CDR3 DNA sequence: TGTGCCAGCGGGGGGACAGGGGCCACAGATACGCAGTATTTT. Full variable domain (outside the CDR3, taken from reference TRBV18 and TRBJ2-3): NAGVMQNPRHLVRRRGQEARLRCSPMKGHSHVYWYRQLPEEGLKFMVYLQKENIIDESGMPKERFSAEFPKEGPSILRIQQVVRGDSAAYFCASGGTGATDTQYFGPGTRLTVL.

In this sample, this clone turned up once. CDR3 nucleotides: TGTGCCAGCAGTGTGGACAGGGTAGCCTACGAGCAGTACTTC. It encodes CASSVDRVAYEQYF. The chain is built from TRBV2 and TRBJ2-7, with 8 bases fitting TRBD1. J was trimmed by 2 bases and V by 4 bases; bases with no gene match: 4. The CDR3 spans 14 residues. Germline V gene lookup returns CDR1 SNHLY and CDR2 FYNNEI.

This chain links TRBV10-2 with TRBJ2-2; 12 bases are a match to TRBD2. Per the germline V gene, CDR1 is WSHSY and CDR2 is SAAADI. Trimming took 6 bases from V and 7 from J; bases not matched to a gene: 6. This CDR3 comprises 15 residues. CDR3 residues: CASRETSGRLGELFF. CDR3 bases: TGCGCCAGCAGGGAGACTAGCGGGAGACTCGGGGAGCTGTTTTTT.

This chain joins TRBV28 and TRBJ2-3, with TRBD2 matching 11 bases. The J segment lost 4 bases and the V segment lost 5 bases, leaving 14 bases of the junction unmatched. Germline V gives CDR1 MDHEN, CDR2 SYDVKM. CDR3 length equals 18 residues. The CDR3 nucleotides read TGTGCCAGCAGTCGAAGGATCCATAGCGGGGGGGCCGCAGATACGCAGTATTTT. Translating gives CASSRRIHSGGAADTQYF.

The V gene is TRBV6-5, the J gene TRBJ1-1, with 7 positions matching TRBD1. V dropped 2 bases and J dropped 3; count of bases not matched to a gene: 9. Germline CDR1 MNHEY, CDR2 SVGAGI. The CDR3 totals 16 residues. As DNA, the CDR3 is TGTGCCAGCAGTTACGTCCCGACAGGGTTTGACACTGAAGCTTTCTTT. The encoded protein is CASSYVPTGFDTEAFF.

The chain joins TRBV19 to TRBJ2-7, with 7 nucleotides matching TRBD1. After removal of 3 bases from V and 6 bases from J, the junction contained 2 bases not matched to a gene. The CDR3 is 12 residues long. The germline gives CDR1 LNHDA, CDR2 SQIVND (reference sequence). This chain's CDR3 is CASSIPGGEQYF. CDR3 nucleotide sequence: TGTGCCAGTAGTATTCCAGGGGGCGAGCAGTACTTC. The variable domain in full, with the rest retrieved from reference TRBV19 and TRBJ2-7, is DGGITQSPKYLFRKEGQNVTLSCEQNLNHDAMYWYRQDPGQGLRLIYYSQIVNDFQKGDIAEGYSVSREKKESFPLTVTSAQKNPTAFYLCASSIPGGEQYFGPGTRLTVT.

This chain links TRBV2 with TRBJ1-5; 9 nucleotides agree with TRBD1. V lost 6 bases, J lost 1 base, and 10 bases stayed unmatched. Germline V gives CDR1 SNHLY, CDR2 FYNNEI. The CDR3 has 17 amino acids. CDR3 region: CASSLSTGGRSNQPQHF. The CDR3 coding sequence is TGTGCCAGCAGCCTTTCAACAGGGGGCCGAAGCAATCAGCCCCAGCATTTT. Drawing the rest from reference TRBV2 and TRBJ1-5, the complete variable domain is EPEVTQTPSHQVTQMGQEVILRCVPISNHLYFYWYRQILGQKVEFLVSFYNNEISEKSEIFDDQFSVERPDGSNFTLKIRSTKLEDSAMYFCASSLSTGGRSNQPQHFGDGTRLSIL.

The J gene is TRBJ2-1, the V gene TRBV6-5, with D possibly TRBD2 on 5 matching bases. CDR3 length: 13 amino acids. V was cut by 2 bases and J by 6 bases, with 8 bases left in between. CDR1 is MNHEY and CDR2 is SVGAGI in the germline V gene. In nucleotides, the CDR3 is TGTGCCAGCAGTTACGAGGGTAGCAATGAGCAGTTCTTC. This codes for CASSYEGSNEQFF.

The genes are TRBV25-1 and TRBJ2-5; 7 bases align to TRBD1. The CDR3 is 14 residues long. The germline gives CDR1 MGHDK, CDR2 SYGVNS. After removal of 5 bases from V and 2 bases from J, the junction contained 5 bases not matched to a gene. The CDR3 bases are TGTGCCAGCAGTCTTCCGGGACAGCAAGAGACCCAGTACTTC. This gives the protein CASSLPGQQETQYF.